What follows are 18 T cell receptor beta chains derived from one specimen sequenced in a study of blood T cell repertoires in COVID-19. Only in-frame clones appear in the TCRdb table, and some are missing; sequencing was by immunoSEQ multiplex PCR. The profile covers about 180,000 clones, with approximately 83% appearing a single time and around 8.6% taken by the ten largest. Sequencing input: peripheral blood. Receptor source: a man aged 50-59 years with active or convalescent COVID-19.

The V and J genes are TRBV4-1 and TRBJ1-1; maybe TRBD1 (5 bases). Trimming removed 3 bases from V and 3 bases from J, with 20 bases in between. The CDR3 extends over 17 amino acids. Germline-derived CDR1 and CDR2 are MGHRA and YSYEKL. In DNA, the CDR3 is TGCGCCAGCAGCCACAAGAGGGGAGGGGTTGTCGACACTGAAGCTTTCTTT. It yields the protein CASSHKRGGVVDTEAFF.

The genes are TRBV12-3 or TRBV12-4 and TRBJ2-7; 8 bases map to TRBD2. This CDR3 has 13 amino acids. The J segment lost 5 bases and the V segment lost 3 bases, leaving 3 bases of the junction unmatched. The CDR3 nucleotides are TGTGCCAGCAGTTTCTCGGGAGGGGACGAGCAGTACTTC. The encoded protein is CASSFSGGDEQYF.

The gene calls are TRBV6-5 and TRBJ1-2; 7 bases are shared with TRBD1. V dropped 7 bases and J dropped 1; count of bases not matched to a gene: 3. The germline CDR1 and CDR2 sequences are MNHEY and SVGAGI. This CDR3 has 13 residues. CDR3 in amino acids: CASTTGVNYGYTF. Here the CDR3 DNA reads TGTGCCAGCACTACAGGGGTTAACTATGGCTACACCTTC.

The chain couples TRBV10-3 to TRBJ2-3; tentative D call: TRBD1 (5 bases). Per the germline V gene, CDR1 is ENHRY and CDR2 is SYGVKD. There are 14 residues in the CDR3. V was cut by 7 bases and J by 0 bases, with 11 bases left in between. The CDR3 sequence: CAIKQGPSTDTQYF. The DNA for the CDR3 is TGTGCCATCAAGCAGGGCCCAAGCACAGATACGCAGTATTTT.

The V call is TRBV18, the J call TRBJ1-2; 9 positions match TRBD1. This CDR3 is 15 amino acids long. Germline CDR1 and CDR2: KGHSH and LQKENI. V lost 1 base, J lost 5 bases, and 5 bases stayed unmatched. The CDR3 DNA reads as TGTGCCAGCTCACCACTGGGACAGGGCGTTTATGGCTACACCTTC. This codes for CASSPLGQGVYGYTF.

This chain links TRBV21-1 with TRBJ2-7; the table's D gene call, TRBD2, was not cross checked with the DNA. TRBV21-1 is listed as a pseudogene. CDR3 length equals 16 residues. CDR3 sequence: CASSTLADLLSVEQYF. The CDR3 DNA follows: TGTGCCAGCAGCACCCTAGCTGACCTCCTTTCGGTCGAGCAGTACTTC.

The V gene is TRBV3-1 (or the pseudogene TRBV3-2), the J gene TRBJ1-1, with 7 bases matching TRBD1. The CDR3 length is 14 residues. Germline CDR1 is LGHDT and CDR2 is YNNKEL (reference sequence). Trimming took 2 bases from V and 1 from J; bases not matched to a gene: 1. The CDR3 loop reads CASSQTGANTEAFF. The CDR3 nucleotides read TGTGCCAGCAGCCAAACAGGGGCGAACACTGAAGCTTTCTTT.

The CDR3 DNA sequence: TGTGCCAGCAGCCATGGACAGGGGTTCTCTGGAAACACCATATATTTT. Encoded protein: CASSHGQGFSGNTIYF. The gene calls are TRBV3-1 (or the pseudogene TRBV3-2) and TRBJ1-3; 9 nucleotides match TRBD1. Germline values: CDR1 LGHDT, CDR2 YNNKEL (reference sequence). V was pared by 3 bases and J by 0 bases, with 3 bases of the junction left unmatched. There are 16 residues in the CDR3.

The genes are TRBV28 and TRBJ2-1; 7 bases agree with TRBD1. Germline CDR1 and CDR2: MDHEN and SYDVKM. With V trimmed by 6 bases and J by 6 bases, 5 bases remained unmatched. The CDR3 contains 13 residues. This chain's CDR3 is CASRRQGRNEQFF. The CDR3 DNA reads as TGTGCCAGCAGGCGACAGGGACGCAATGAGCAGTTCTTC.

The chain couples TRBV9 to TRBJ2-5, with TRBD2 matching 7 bases. CDR3 length equals 16 residues. Trimming removed 2 bases from V and 4 bases from J; junction bases left unmatched: 11. CDR1 and CDR2 from the germline V gene are SGDLS and YYNGEE. DNA of the CDR3: TGTGCCAGCAGCGTTCAATCGGCGGGAGTTCGAGAGACCCAGTACTTC. It encodes CASSVQSAGVRETQYF.

The sample holds one count of this clone. The chain joins TRBV4-1 to TRBJ2-2, with 10 bases that match TRBD2. The CDR3 is 17 residues long. CDR1 is MGHRA and CDR2 is YSYEKL in the germline V gene. With 4 bases clipped from V and 4 bases from J, the junction kept 9 bases outside the gene matches. In DNA, the CDR3 is TGCGCCAGCAGCCTCCATTCTAGCGGGAGTGGCACCGGGGAGCTGTTTTTT. Translating it yields CASSLHSSGSGTGELFF.

The V and J genes are TRBV15 and TRBJ1-3; D remains unclear. CDR1 and CDR2 from the germline V gene are LNHNV and YYDKDF (reference sequence). Deletions cut 2 bases from V and 2 bases from J, with 13 bases between. The CDR3 is 16 residues long. As DNA, the CDR3 is TGTGCCACCAGCAGATTAACAACGCCCACTGGAAACACCATATATTTT. This sequence encodes CATSRLTTPTGNTIYF.

The sample holds one count of this clone. The chain links TRBV3-1 (or the pseudogene TRBV3-2) to TRBJ2-7; a possible D gene is TRBD1 (6 bases). Trimming took off 5 bases at V and 2 bases at J, with 10 bases between the two ends. The CDR3 consists of 13 residues. Looked up from germline, CDR1 is LGHDT and CDR2 is YNNKEL (reference sequence). DNA for the CDR3: TGTGCCAGCAGCGACAGGACCACCTACGAGCAGTACTTC. Translation: CASSDRTTYEQYF.

This clone was seen a single time. The chain recombines TRBV7-9 with TRBJ1-2; possibly TRBD1 for D (6 bases). Germline loops: CDR1 SEHNR, CDR2 FQNEAQ (reference sequence). V shed 5 bases and J shed 1 base, with 17 bases lying between them. CDR3 length: 16 amino acids. The CDR3 DNA follows: TGTGCCAGCAGCAAAAACCCAGGGGAGGGTAACTATGGCTACACCTTC. Protein product: CASSKNPGEGNYGYTF.

This clone has only one observation. The chain carries TRBV19 and TRBJ1-5; no definite D call. Trimming removed 3 bases from V and 4 bases from J, with 10 bases in between. Germline values: CDR1 LNHDA, CDR2 SQIVND (reference sequence). This CDR3 contains 14 residues. CDR3 sequence (DNA): TGTGCCAGTAGTATCCCTACACTAAATCAGCCCCAGCATTTT. Translating it yields CASSIPTLNQPQHF.

This chain uses TRBV2 with TRBJ1-4; 7 bases match TRBD1. The CDR3 runs to 14 residues. The ends lost 7 bases at V and 7 bases at J; junction bases unmatched: 9. CDR1 is SNHLY and CDR2 is FYNNEI in the germline V gene. This CDR3 reads CASTETGMSEKLFF. The CDR3 region has the DNA TGTGCCAGCACCGAGACAGGGATGAGTGAAAAACTGTTTTTT. The whole variable domain, filled in from reference TRBV2 and TRBJ1-4, reads EPEVTQTPSHQVTQMGQEVILRCVPISNHLYFYWYRQILGQKVEFLVSFYNNEISEKSEIFDDQFSVERPDGSNFTLKIRSTKLEDSAMYFCASTETGMSEKLFFGSGTQLSVL.

The chain has TRBV18 and TRBJ2-7; no definite D call. V lost 0 bases, J lost 2 bases, and 8 bases lay in between. The CDR3 has 14 amino acids. In germline, CDR1 is KGHSH, CDR2 LQKENI. CDR3 sequence reads: CASSPPAGTYEQYF. DNA of the CDR3: TGTGCCAGCTCACCACCAGCAGGTACCTACGAGCAGTACTTC.

This clone was seen only once. This chain connects TRBV28 to TRBJ2-3; 8 bases are a match to TRBD2. The V and J ends lost 4 bases and 2 bases, in that order; junction bases with no gene match: 23. Germline V lookup: CDR1 MDHEN, CDR2 SYDVKM. CDR3 length: 21 amino acids. The CDR3: CASSSLYVRTPGGGPTDTQYF. In nucleotides, the CDR3 is TGTGCCAGCAGTTCACTGTACGTCAGAACACCCGGGGGGGGGCCCACAGATACGCAGTATTTT.